A selection of T cell receptor beta chains follows, all from one sample in a study of cytomegalovirus exposure and HLA in healthy donors. Here immunoSEQ multiplex PCR was the method, and the copy in TCRdb shows in-frame clones only, minus some. The sample contains 200,000 to 250,000 clones, 65% to 80% of which appear only once. Input material: PBMCs. The receptors come from a man aged 35 to 55 in good health and CMV-seronegative. The CDR3 runs from the conserved cysteine through the conserved F or W. Fields, in order: clone size, J gene, D gene, V gene, CDR3 protein, CDR3 DNA. D genes are given only for firm matches. Clone size appears in some rows only: once, few, many, or a class for an expanded clone.

>NA|TRBJ1-2|NA|TRBV5-1
CASSSQGRGYTF
TGCGCCAGCAGCTCACAGGGTAGAGGCTACACCTTC
>NA|TRBJ1-2|NA|TRBV7-9
CASSLGSGIIDTF
TGTGCCAGCAGCCTCGGGTCGGGAATAATAGACACCTTC
>once|TRBJ2-2|TRBD2|TRBV11-2
CASSSISGRVTGELFF
TGTGCCAGCAGCTCGATAAGCGGGAGGGTCACCGGGGAGCTGTTTTTT
>NA|TRBJ1-2|NA|TRBV7-2
CASSFLAGYGYTF
TGTGCCAGCAGCTTTCTGGCTGGCTATGGCTACACCTTC
>NA|TRBJ2-2|TRBD1|TRBV28
CASSQGANGELFF
TGTGCCAGCTCGCAGGGGGCTAACGGGGAGCTGTTTTTT
>few|TRBJ1-4|NA|TRBV28
CASSSPGRTEKLFF
TGTGCCAGCAGTTCCCCAGGGCGGACTGAAAAACTGTTTTTT
>NA|TRBJ2-7|TRBD1|TRBV2
CASTWQDRGREQYF
TGTGCCAGCACGTGGCAGGACAGGGGGCGCGAGCAGTACTTC
>NA|TRBJ1-2|NA|TRBV6-5
CASSNELGNGYTF
TGTGCCAGCAGCAACGAACTAGGGAATGGCTACACCTTC
>NA|TRBJ2-7|TRBD1|TRBV7-8
CASSLDRGAQYF
TGTGCCAGCAGCTTAGACAGGGGGGCGCAGTACTTC
>NA|TRBJ2-4|NA|TRBV7-8
CASSLELGRLMKNIQYF
TGTGCCAGCAGCTTAGAGCTGGGCAGATTGATGAAAAACATTCAGTACTTC
>NA|TRBJ1-3|TRBD1|TRBV7-6
CASSLGTGFSGNTIYF
TGTGCCAGCAGCTTAGGGACAGGTTTCTCTGGAAACACCATATATTTT
>once|TRBJ2-1|TRBD2|TRBV19
CASSSGGYNEQFF
TGTGCCAGTAGTTCGGGAGGGTACAATGAGCAGTTCTTC
>once|TRBJ2-1|TRBD1|TRBV29-1
CSVGDRGSYNEQFF
TGCAGCGTTGGTGACAGGGGCTCCTACAATGAGCAGTTCTTC
>NA|TRBJ2-5|TRBD1|TRBV5-1
CASSLARGTEQETQYF
TGCGCCAGCAGCTTGGCAAGAGGGACAGAGCAAGAGACCCAGTACTTC
>NA|TRBJ2-5|TRBD2|TRBV5-1
CASSLERDYINPQETQYF
TGCGCCAGCAGCCTGGAAAGGGACTACATCAACCCACAAGAGACCCAGTACTTC
>NA|TRBJ2-1|TRBD1|TRBV12-5
CASVLGQGLTYNEQFF
TGTGCTAGTGTTCTTGGACAGGGGCTGACCTACAATGAGCAGTTCTTC